These T cell receptor beta chains were read from a single sample in a study of human T cells and chemical hapten exposure. TCRdb ran MiXCR on the RACE reads and lists one entry per CDR3 protein. The sample lists around 200,000 distinct CDR3 sequences, roughly 30% occurring once. The sample in question was whole blood, obtained in connection with sensitization to the hapten diphenylcyclopropenone (DPC). All receptors derive from a woman in her thirties with alopecia areata. Some clones in this sample may be carry-over from other donors' samples. Both conserved end residues are part of each CDR3. The D gene is left open where the match is weak. Clone size is stated in some rows and not others, as once, few, many or a class when expanded.

clone_size d_call j_call v_call cdr3_nt cdr3_aa
few NA TRBJ1-1 TRBV29-1 TGCAGCGTTAGGGACCCCGACACTGAAGCTTTCTTT CSVRDPDTEAFF
few NA TRBJ2-6 TRBV7-3 TGTGCCAGCAGCTTAAGTATGGCTGGGGCCAACGTCCTGACTTTC CASSLSMAGANVLTF
NA NA TRBJ2-7 TRBV28 TGTGCCAGCAGTTTCAGGGGCCGGGCCGACGAGCAGTACTTC CASSFRGRADEQYF
few TRBD1 TRBJ1-1 TRBV11-2 TGTGCCAGCAGCGGGACAGGGGGCTTGGTGGCTTTCTTT CASSGTGGLVAFF
once TRBD1 TRBJ1-1 TRBV20-1 TGCAGTGCTAGAGTCGGACAGGCTCGCACTGAAGCTTTCTTT CSARVGQARTEAFF
NA TRBD1 TRBJ1-2 TRBV3-1 TGTGCCAGCAGCCGCGGGACAGGGACGCGGTATGGCTACACCTTC CASSRGTGTRYGYTF
NA TRBD1 TRBJ2-5 TRBV12-3/TRBV12-4 TGTGCCAGCAGTGGGACAGGGGGCGGGGAGACCCAGTACTTC CASSGTGGGETQYF
few TRBD2 TRBJ2-7 TRBV29-1 TGCAGCGTTGAATCAGCGGGAGGGAACTACGAGCAGTACTTC CSVESAGGNYEQYF
NA NA TRBJ1-6 TRBV2 TGTGCCAGCAGTGATCCCCTTGGTAATTCACCCCTCCACTTT CASSDPLGNSPLHF
NA NA TRBJ1-1 TRBV4-3 TGCGCCAGCAGCTCCAAGGTGGGGGGTGAAGCTTTCTTT CASSSKVGGEAFF
NA TRBD1 TRBJ1-4 TRBV2 TGTGCCAGCAGGGAACAGGGGTTGAATGAAAAACTGTTTTTT CASREQGLNEKLFF
few NA TRBJ2-1 TRBV28 TGTGCCAGCAGTTCCCTCCTAGGAGAGCAGTTCTTC CASSSLLGEQFF
NA TRBD1 TRBJ2-1 TRBV29-1 TGCAGCGTAGCCGGGACAGACAATGAGCAGTTCTTC CSVAGTDNEQFF
NA NA TRBJ1-5 TRBV4-1 TGCGCCAGCAGCCAAGAATGGGGATATAGCAATCAGCCCCAGCATTTT CASSQEWGYSNQPQHF
NA NA TRBJ2-5 TRBV30 TGTGCCTGGTCCCGGTGGACAGAAGAGACCCAGTACTTC CAWSRWTEETQYF
few TRBD1 TRBJ1-5 TRBV25-1 TGTGCCAGCAGTCAGGGGGCTGGGCAGCCCCAGCATTTT CASSQGAGQPQHF
few TRBD1 TRBJ2-7 TRBV25-1 TGTGCCAGCAGTGAATTGGTACAGGGGCGCTACGAGCAGTACTTC CASSELVQGRYEQYF
few NA TRBJ2-7 TRBV5-1 TGCGCCAGCAGCTTGGAACAGGGCCCCTACGAGCAGTACTTC CASSLEQGPYEQYF
few TRBD2 TRBJ2-1 TRBV7-2 TGTGCCAGCAGCCAGGGGACTAGGGCAAATGAGCAGTTCTTC CASSQGTRANEQFF
few TRBD1 TRBJ2-1 TRBV29-1 TGCAGCGCGACAGGGAACAATGAGCAGTTCTTC CSATGNNEQFF
NA NA TRBJ1-1 TRBV11-1 TGTGCCAGCAGCTCCGACATGAACACTGAAGCTTTCTTT CASSSDMNTEAFF
NA NA TRBJ1-1 TRBV29-1 TGCAGCGTTGTAGTGGGTGAAGCTTTCTTT CSVVVGEAFF
NA NA TRBJ1-5 TRBV21-1 TGTGCCAGCAGCACCAACCATCCGGGACAGGGGGCGGTTGGCAATCAGCCCCAGCATTTT CASSTNHPGQGAVGNQPQHF
once TRBD1 TRBJ1-6 TRBV5-1 TGCGCCAGCAGCTCGGGACAGGGGGATAATTCACCCCTCCACTTT CASSSGQGDNSPLHF
few NA TRBJ2-7 TRBV3-1 TGTGCCAGCAGCCAAGTGGGGCCCCCCGGCGAGCAGTACTTC CASSQVGPPGEQYF
few TRBD1 TRBJ2-5 TRBV28 TGTGCCAGCAGTTTGTGGGACAGGGGGGTGACCCAGTACTTC CASSLWDRGVTQYF
NA NA TRBJ2-7 TRBV10-3 TGTGCCATCAGTGCTCAGGGAGGATCCTACGAGCAGTACTTC CAISAQGGSYEQYF
NA TRBD2 TRBJ2-2 TRBV4-1 TGCGCCAGGGAGCGGGAGGGGTCCACCGGGGAGCTGTTTTTT CAREREGSTGELFF
NA NA TRBJ2-1 TRBV11-1 TGTGCCAGCAGCCTACCGGGACCTTCCTACAATGAGCAGTTCTTC CASSLPGPSYNEQFF
NA NA TRBJ1-2 TRBV13 TGTGCCAGCCGCACCTACCAGGCCTATGGCTACACCTTC CASRTYQAYGYTF
few TRBD2 TRBJ2-3 TRBV20-1 TGCAGTGCTAGTCTCAACCCGGGACTAGTAAAATCGGATACGCAGTATTTT CSASLNPGLVKSDTQYF
many NA TRBJ1-2 TRBV7-2 TGTGCCAGCAGCTTAGGGGGAACCGCATCGCGAGGCTACACCTTC CASSLGGTASRGYTF
few TRBD2 TRBJ2-1 TRBV9 TGTGCCAGCGGGCTAGCGGGAGTGGATGAGCAGTTCTTC CASGLAGVDEQFF
NA NA TRBJ2-1 TRBV6-6 TGTGCCAGCAGTGGAGTCTATGAGCAGTTCTTC CASSGVYEQFF
few TRBD2 TRBJ2-7 TRBV10-3 TGTGCCATCAGTGGACTAGCGGGGTCGACCTACGAGCAGTACTTC CAISGLAGSTYEQYF
NA TRBD1 TRBJ2-7 TRBV28 TGTGCCAGCAGCTCAACCATGGGACAGGGGAGATCCGAGCAGTACTTC CASSSTMGQGRSEQYF
NA TRBD2 TRBJ2-7 TRBV28 TGTGCCAGCAGTCCTGTAGCGGGGGGAATCTACGAGCAGTACTTC CASSPVAGGIYEQYF
few NA TRBJ1-1 TRBV20-1 TGCAGTGCTACCGGAGCTAACACTGAAGCTTTCTTT CSATGANTEAFF
NA NA TRBJ2-2 TRBV28 TGTGCCAGCAGCTTCGGGGGTTCCGGGGAGCTGTTTTTT CASSFGGSGELFF
few TRBD2 TRBJ2-1 TRBV14 TGTGCCAGCAGCCAATTTACGGGAGGATCGTACAATGAGCAGTTCTTC CASSQFTGGSYNEQFF
NA NA TRBJ2-3 TRBV3-1 TGTGCCAGCAGCCAGACGGGTCACGGTAGCACAGATACGCAGTATTTT CASSQTGHGSTDTQYF